The rows below give T cell receptor beta chains drawn from one sample of a study of blood T cell repertoires in COVID-19. The assay was immunoSEQ multiplex PCR, and TCRdb's table has in-frame clones only and misses some. The sample carries tens of thousands of clones, around nine tenths recorded once. The specimen was peripheral blood. The origin of the receptors is a man in his sixties with acute or convalescent COVID-19. The CDR3 runs from the conserved cysteine through the conserved F or W. Fields, in order: clone size, V gene, D gene, J gene, CDR3 DNA, CDR3 protein. A D gene is named only where the DNA matches it firmly. The listing skips clone size in some rows; elsewhere it reads once, few, many or a size class.

clone size: .; V gene: TRBV29-1; D gene: TRBD1; J gene: TRBJ2-5; CDR3 DNA: TGCAGCGTTGGACAGGGTCAAGAGACCCAGTACTTC; CDR3 protein: CSVGQGQETQYF
clone size: .; V gene: TRBV6-5; D gene: TRBD1; J gene: TRBJ1-2; CDR3 DNA: TGTGCCAGCAGCAGGGATACAGGGGGACGTCCGGGCTACACCTTC; CDR3 protein: CASSRDTGGRPGYTF
clone size: .; V gene: TRBV19; D gene: TRBD1; J gene: TRBJ1-1; CDR3 DNA: TGTGCCTCGGGGGACAGGGGGCTTACTGAAGCTTTCTTT; CDR3 protein: CASGDRGLTEAFF
clone size: .; V gene: TRBV29-1; D gene: .; J gene: TRBJ1-3; CDR3 DNA: TGCAGCGCTCACACCTCTGGAAACACCATATATTTT; CDR3 protein: CSAHTSGNTIYF
clone size: .; V gene: TRBV27; D gene: TRBD1; J gene: TRBJ1-6; CDR3 DNA: TGTGCCAGCAGCCCCACAGGGGGCGGCTATAATTCACCCCTCCACTTT; CDR3 protein: CASSPTGGGYNSPLHF
clone size: few; V gene: TRBV10-1; D gene: TRBD2; J gene: TRBJ2-7; CDR3 DNA: TGCGCCAGCAGGGCTAGCGGGAGCTACGAGCAGTACTTC; CDR3 protein: CASRASGSYEQYF
clone size: .; V gene: TRBV18; D gene: .; J gene: TRBJ2-1; CDR3 DNA: TGTGCCAGCTCACCGCAACTAGACAATGAGCAGTTCTTC; CDR3 protein: CASSPQLDNEQFF
clone size: .; V gene: TRBV14; D gene: .; J gene: TRBJ2-2; CDR3 DNA: TGTGCCAGCAGCCAAGACCGGTGGGATAGGGGCACCGGGGAGCTGTTTTTT; CDR3 protein: CASSQDRWDRGTGELFF
clone size: .; V gene: TRBV11-3; D gene: TRBD1; J gene: TRBJ2-7; CDR3 DNA: TGTGCCAGCAGCTTCGACCGGGACAGGGGTGACGAGCAGTACTTC; CDR3 protein: CASSFDRDRGDEQYF
clone size: .; V gene: TRBV10-3; D gene: TRBD1; J gene: TRBJ1-1; CDR3 DNA: TGTGCCATCAGCTTAACCGGGACAGGGACCAGCACTGAAGCTTTCTTT; CDR3 protein: CAISLTGTGTSTEAFF
clone size: .; V gene: TRBV19; D gene: TRBD1; J gene: TRBJ2-5; CDR3 DNA: TGTGCCAGTAGTGGGGGCGTGACAGGGAGAGTAGAGACCCAGTACTTC; CDR3 protein: CASSGGVTGRVETQYF
clone size: .; V gene: TRBV3-1/TRBV3-2; D gene: .; J gene: TRBJ2-1; CDR3 DNA: TGTGCCAGCAGCCAAGGGTTGGGGCTTCAGACAAACAATGAGCAGTTCTTC; CDR3 protein: CASSQGLGLQTNNEQFF
clone size: few; V gene: TRBV15; D gene: .; J gene: TRBJ1-1; CDR3 DNA: TGTGCCACCAGCCGTTCCGACACTGAAGCTTTCTTT; CDR3 protein: CATSRSDTEAFF
clone size: .; V gene: TRBV27; D gene: .; J gene: TRBJ1-1; CDR3 DNA: TGTGCCAGCAGTTGGTACAAGAACACTGAAGCTTTCTTT; CDR3 protein: CASSWYKNTEAFF
clone size: .; V gene: TRBV5-1; D gene: .; J gene: TRBJ2-5; CDR3 DNA: TGCGCCAGCATGAGCCAAGAGACCCAGTACTTC; CDR3 protein: CASMSQETQYF
clone size: .; V gene: TRBV28; D gene: .; J gene: TRBJ2-1; CDR3 DNA: TGTGCCAGCACCGATGGCAGGGGAAGGAATGAGCAGTTCTTC; CDR3 protein: CASTDGRGRNEQFF
clone size: .; V gene: TRBV18; D gene: .; J gene: TRBJ2-6; CDR3 DNA: TGTGCCAGCTCACCACCGGTGGGGGGGCCTGGGGCCAACGTCCTGACTTTC; CDR3 protein: CASSPPVGGPGANVLTF
clone size: .; V gene: TRBV6-4; D gene: TRBD2; J gene: TRBJ2-3; CDR3 DNA: TGTGCCAGCAGCTTATACGCGGGGGGGAGCACAGATACGCAGTATTTT; CDR3 protein: CASSLYAGGSTDTQYF
clone size: .; V gene: TRBV5-1; D gene: TRBD1; J gene: TRBJ1-2; CDR3 DNA: TGCGCCAGCAGCGTGGACAGGGGGATGGACTATGGCTACACCTTC; CDR3 protein: CASSVDRGMDYGYTF
clone size: .; V gene: TRBV4-3; D gene: .; J gene: TRBJ2-1; CDR3 DNA: TGCGCCAGCAGCCAAGTGGCACATTCGGGGGAGCAGTTCTTC; CDR3 protein: CASSQVAHSGEQFF
clone size: medium-sized; V gene: TRBV5-5; D gene: .; J gene: TRBJ1-1; CDR3 DNA: TGTGCCAGCAGCCCGACAGAGATGAACACTGAAGCTTTCTTT; CDR3 protein: CASSPTEMNTEAFF
clone size: .; V gene: TRBV21-1; D gene: .; J gene: TRBJ2-1; CDR3 DNA: TGTGCCAGCAGCAGGGCGGGAGACGTCTACAATGAGCAGTTCTTC; CDR3 protein: CASSRAGDVYNEQFF
clone size: .; V gene: TRBV13; D gene: TRBD2; J gene: TRBJ2-1; CDR3 DNA: TGTGCCAGCAGCCCGAGAGGACTAGCAGGAGGGCAGTTCTTC; CDR3 protein: CASSPRGLAGGQFF
clone size: .; V gene: TRBV3-1/TRBV3-2; D gene: .; J gene: TRBJ2-3; CDR3 DNA: TGTGCCAGCAGCCAAGATGTAGCGCCTAGCACAGATACGCAGTATTTT; CDR3 protein: CASSQDVAPSTDTQYF
clone size: .; V gene: TRBV7-2; D gene: .; J gene: TRBJ1-3; CDR3 DNA: TGTGCCAGCAGCTCCCCTTGGGACTATCGAAACACCATATATTTT; CDR3 protein: CASSSPWDYRNTIYF
clone size: .; V gene: TRBV7-2; D gene: .; J gene: TRBJ2-5; CDR3 DNA: TGTGCCAGCAGCTTAGGGACTGCAGAAGAGACCCAGTACTTC; CDR3 protein: CASSLGTAEETQYF